This TCR beta chain was identified in a study of early T cells in non-severe SARS-CoV-2 infection. General study results and limits: Lookups in VDJdb leaned toward anti-spike CD8 responses and missed private and CD4 specificities.

The TCR library protocol was used to attach unique molecular identifiers. These identifiers were attached to individual cDNA molecules. TCRdb redid the calling of the 5' RACE reads with MiXCR, one entry per CDR3 protein. The table lists 25,000 to 30,000 distinct CDR3 sequences, roughly 4% of them singletons. In the case of this clonotype: Antigen: not known.

Trimming cost V 6 bases and J 0 bases; bases outside gene matches: 3. The CDR3 spans 16 residues. Germline values: CDR1 SNHLY, CDR2 FYNNEI. The sample taken for sequencing was whole blood. The chain recombines TRBV2 with TRBJ2-1; TRBD2 matches at 12 bases. The TCR comes from an adult who was a healthcare worker with PCR-confirmed SARS-CoV-2 infection or an uninfected control (not recorded which). Here the CDR3 reads CASRALAGGSYNEQFF. The CDR3 DNA reads TGTGCCAGCAGGGCACTAGCGGGAGGCTCCTACAATGAGCAGTTCTTC.